Sequencing of this T cell receptor (beta chain) was carried out in a study of a mutant IDH1 vaccine in newly diagnosed glioma (dated by TCRdb to the early 2020s). For the wider study: Eight vaccinations were administered to patients in weeks 1, 3, 5, 7, 11, 15, 19 and 23, corresponding to visits V03 through V10. In the chemotherapy-containing groups, vaccination started alongside temozolomide cycles, whereas in patients who had radiotherapy alone it started 4-6 weeks after radiotherapy. Of the approximately 34 patients who were treated, around 60% were male and around 40% were female, and the mean age was about 37 years. Peripheral blood was drawn at six visits: V03 (baseline), V05, V07, V10, V12 and V13. Before enrollment, most patients had been given radiochemotherapy with temozolomide as standard therapy, while the rest had received either radiotherapy alone or temozolomide alone. For exploratory analyses, longitudinal TCRB deep sequencing was carried out in 25 treated patients wherever samples were available.

Library preparation was by the immunoSEQ multiplex PCR assay. The hsTCRB Kit was used according to the manufacturer's protocol to amplify rearranged TCR beta chain sequences. TCRB libraries were sequenced on an Illumina MiSeq. The study's processing was this. Demultiplexing, trimming and gene mapping were performed with the kit vendor's proprietary platform. In its TCRdb copy, this immuneACCESS table keeps in-frame sequences only and misses some clones. Where compared with another copy, unresolved V genes explain less than half of these, and the others have no known cause. The DNA gave D and trimming, while V, J and clone size come from that table. The sample yields some 27,000 clones; about 76% were counted once. The ten largest clones capture roughly a tenth of the sample. Summary of the overall study and its limitations: PBMC samples for TCRB deep sequencing were selected based on availability. According to the authors, sample limitations meant that analyses of patient blood samples could not be reproduced. Vaccine-induced immune responses across multiple MHC alleles were detected in 85% to 95% of patients. Pseudoprogression appeared unrelated to alterations in the top peripheral T cell clonotypes detected by TCRB sequencing.

Taken from cysteine to phenylalanine, the CDR3 has 14 residues. Left in the record is the CDR3 DNA by itself, 42 bases read in frame from the first base. V sheds 5 bases and J sheds 5 bases, leaving 15 bases between their ends. According to the germline V gene (reference sequence), CDR1 reads LNHDA and CDR2 reads SQIVND. This clone was seen a handful of times. Its antigen is currently not known. Within one base of it there is no much larger clone, and no base qualities were kept. According to the study, the label for this sample's time point signals: week 5, during vaccination. Each vaccine dose was 300 ug of a 20-mer mutant IDH1 peptide in Montanide, given subcutaneously with topical imiquimod. All donors had newly diagnosed IDH1-mutant astrocytomas of WHO grade 3 or 4 that showed loss of nuclear ATRX. The samples were drawn from NOA16, a multicentre, single-arm, open-label phase I trial in Germany that tested a mutant IDH1 peptide vaccine in humans for the first time. Genomic DNA for TCRB sequencing was isolated from EDTA blood with the DNeasy Blood and Tissue Kit.

The specimen was PBMCs, collected from a glioma patient whose treatment included an IDH1 peptide vaccine. The clonotype comes from a man aged 35 to 55 with glioma. The rearranged chain carries TRBV19 and TRBJ2-5, with TRBD1 perhaps the D gene, on 5 matching bases. The DNA sequence reads TGTGCCAGTAGTGTCCTCCAGGGTTGGGAGACCCAGTACTTC. It encodes CASSVLQGWETQYF. Beyond the CDR3, the reference TRBV19 and TRBJ2-5 genes provide the residues; the full variable domain reads: DGGITQSPKYLFRKEGQNVTLSCEQNLNHDAMYWYRQDPGQGLRLIYYSQIVNDFQKGDIAEGYSVSREKKESFPLTVTSAQKNPTAFYLCASSVLQGWETQYFGPGTRLLVL.